This T cell receptor beta chain was recovered during a study of T cell clonotyping in hematopoietic cell transplantation. To note about this clone: Antigen: not known.

Germline loops: CDR1 SGDLS, CDR2 YYNGEE. Trimming took 0 bases from V and 10 from J, leaving 14 bases between them. The length of the CDR3 is 14 residues. General study findings and limits: At the given depth, recipient repertoires were over 95% de novo clonotypes. After transplant, recipient diversity fell while pathologically expanded clonotypes grew through day 180.

This table comes from immunoSEQ multiplex PCR, and its TCRdb copy is limited to in-frame clones, with some not included. Here the sample spans 40,000 to 45,000 clones, approximately 94% being singletons. This TCR was sampled from a woman aged 50 to 60 in good health. Some clones in this sample may be carry-over from other donors' samples. Input material: peripheral blood mononuclear cells. The genes are TRBV9 and TRBJ2-1; D gene unclear. CDR3 nucleotides: TGTGCCAGCAGCGTAGCTAGAAAGTTCGGGGAGCAGTTCTTC. Residues: CASSVARKFGEQFF.